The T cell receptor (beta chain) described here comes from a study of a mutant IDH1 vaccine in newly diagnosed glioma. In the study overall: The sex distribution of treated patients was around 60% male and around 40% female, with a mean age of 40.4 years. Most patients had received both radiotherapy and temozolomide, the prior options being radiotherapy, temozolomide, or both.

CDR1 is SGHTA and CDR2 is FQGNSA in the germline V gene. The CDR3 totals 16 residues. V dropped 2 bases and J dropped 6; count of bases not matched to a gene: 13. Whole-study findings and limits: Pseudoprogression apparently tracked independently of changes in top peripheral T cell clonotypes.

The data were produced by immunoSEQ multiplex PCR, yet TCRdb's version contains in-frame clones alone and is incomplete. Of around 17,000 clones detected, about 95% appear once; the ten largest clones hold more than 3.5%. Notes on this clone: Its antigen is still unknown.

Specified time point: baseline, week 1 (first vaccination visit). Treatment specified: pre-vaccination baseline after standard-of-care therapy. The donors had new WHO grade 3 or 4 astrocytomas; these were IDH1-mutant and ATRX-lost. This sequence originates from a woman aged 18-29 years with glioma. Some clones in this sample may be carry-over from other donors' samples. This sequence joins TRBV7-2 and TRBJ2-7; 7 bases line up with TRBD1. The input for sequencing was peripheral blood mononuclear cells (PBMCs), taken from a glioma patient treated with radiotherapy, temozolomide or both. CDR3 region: CASSLRVDRIFAEQYF. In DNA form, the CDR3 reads TGTGCCAGCAGCTTAAGGGTGGACAGGATATTTGCCGAGCAGTACTTC. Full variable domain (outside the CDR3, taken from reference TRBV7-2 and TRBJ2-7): GAGVSQSPSNKVTEKGKDVELRCDPISGHTALYWYRQSLGQGLEFLIYFQGNSAPDKSGLPSDRFSAERTGGSVSTLTIQRTQQEDSAVYLCASSLRVDRIFAEQYFGPGTRLTVT.